The T cell receptor (beta chain) under discussion was sequenced for a study of early T cells in non-severe SARS-CoV-2 infection. CDR1 SGHAT and CDR2 FQNNGV come from the germline V gene. V shed 5 bases and J 6 bases; nucleotides not matched to a gene: 6. The length of the CDR3 is 13 residues. Notes on this clonotype: It may be a read error: a sequence one base away is much more abundant. Here the CDR3 omits its conserved ending phenylalanine or tryptophan, so a read error is the likely source.

One entry per CDR3 protein, called by TCRdb with MiXCR from the 5' RACE reads. The table has more than 50,000 distinct CDR3 sequences, approximately 10% seen once. The sequenced material came from whole blood. The chain employs TRBV11-2 and TRBJ1-1, with TRBD1 matching over 7 bases. This TCR came from an adult who was a healthcare worker with PCR-confirmed SARS-CoV-2 infection or an uninfected control (not recorded which). The CDR3 here is CASSPRQGPEAFS. CDR3 nucleotides: TGTGCCAGCAGCCCTCGACAGGGCCCTGAAGCTTTCTCT.